This TCR beta chain was profiled in a study of blood T cell repertoires in COVID-19. Study as a whole: The United States, Italy and Spain were the sources of the acute and convalescent COVID-19 samples.

Original processing notes: Reference gene primer amplification yielded estimated nucleated cell counts. TCRdb's table, derived via immunoSEQ multiplex PCR, lists solely in-frame clones and lacks some. V, J and clone size are taken as reported in that table, and D and trimming were inferred from the DNA itself. The data contain 100,000 to 150,000 clones, around 80% of them singletons. This CDR3 region has 17 residues. V was shortened by 1 base and J by 2 bases, with 14 bases between the two germline ends. Germline values: CDR1 MGHRA, CDR2 YSYEKL. The J gene is TRBJ1-4, the V gene TRBV4-1; D is undetermined. This TCR derives from a man aged 65-85 years with acute or convalescent COVID-19. The sequenced sample was peripheral blood. Here the CDR3 DNA reads TGCGCCAGCAGCCAAGTTCCGGCCGGGTGGACTAATGAAAAACTGTTTTTT. Protein product: CASSQVPAGWTNEKLFF.